The entry below gives a single TCR beta chain sequence along with its context. Antigen specificity is unknown. An end of the junction differs from the germline gene, which may be a read error. These data originate in a study of molecular identifiers for immune sequencing clone quantification. Via MiXCR, TCRdb re-called the PCR reads, giving one row per CDR3 protein. The table shows more than 50,000 distinct CDR3 sequences, with under 20% occurring only once. CDR3 length equals 14 residues. Germline CDR1 and CDR2: SGHDT and YYEEEE. Study-level points and caveats: In naive cells, clones above 20 RNA copies held under 1% of molecules, whereas in effector cells they held over 98%. Detection of one spiked Jurkat cell's TCR RNA reportedly worked in some 980,000 naive cells.

Specimen: naive CD8+ T cells from blood, with Jurkat cell RNA spiked in. As for subset: FACS-sorted CD8+CD4-CCR7+CD45RA+ naive T cells. The V gene is TRBV5-6, the J gene TRBJ2-7; 7 positions match TRBD2. The receptor's source is a human donor in good health. Some libraries in this study had Jurkat cell RNA spiked in. CDR3 DNA sequence: TGTGCCAGCAGCTTGGGCGGGAGCTCCTACGAGCGGTACTTC. It yields the protein CASSLGGSSYERYF.